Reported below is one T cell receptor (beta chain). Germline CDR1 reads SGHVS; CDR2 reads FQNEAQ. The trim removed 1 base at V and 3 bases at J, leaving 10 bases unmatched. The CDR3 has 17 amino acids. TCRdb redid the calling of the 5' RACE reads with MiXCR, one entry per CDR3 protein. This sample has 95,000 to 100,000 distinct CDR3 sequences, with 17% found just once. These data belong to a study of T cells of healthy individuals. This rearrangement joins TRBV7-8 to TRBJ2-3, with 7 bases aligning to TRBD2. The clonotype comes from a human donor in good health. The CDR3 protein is CASSLVRAGRSTDTQYF. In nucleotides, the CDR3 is TGTGCCAGCAGCTTAGTACGAGCGGGAAGAAGTACAGATACGCAGTATTTT.